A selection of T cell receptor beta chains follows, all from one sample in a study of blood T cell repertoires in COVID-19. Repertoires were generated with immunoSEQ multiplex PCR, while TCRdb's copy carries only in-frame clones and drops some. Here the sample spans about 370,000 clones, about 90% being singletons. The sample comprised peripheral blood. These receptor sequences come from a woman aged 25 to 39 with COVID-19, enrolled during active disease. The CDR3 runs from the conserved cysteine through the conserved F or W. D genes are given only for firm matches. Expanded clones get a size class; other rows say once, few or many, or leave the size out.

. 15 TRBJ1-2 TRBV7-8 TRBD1 TGTGCCAGCAGCTCGGACAGGATACCTATCTATGGCTACACCTTC CASSSDRIPIYGYTF
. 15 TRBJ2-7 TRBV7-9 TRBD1 TGTGCCAGCAGCTCAGGACAGGGACCCCTCTACGAGCAGTACTTC CASSSGQGPLYEQYF
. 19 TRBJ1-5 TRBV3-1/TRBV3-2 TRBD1 TGTGCCAGCAGCCGAAGGAGGGAGAGCGCGAGACAGGGGACCCAGCCCCAGCATTTT CASSRRRESARQGTQPQHF
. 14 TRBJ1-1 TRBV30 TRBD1 TGTGCCTGGAGTCTGGAGACAGGGGAAGCTGAAGCTTTCTTT CAWSLETGEAEAFF
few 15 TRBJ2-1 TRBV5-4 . TGTGCCAGCAGCCTGGACCCCACGGTATCGGATGAGCAGTTCTTC CASSLDPTVSDEQFF
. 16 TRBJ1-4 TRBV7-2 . TGTGCCAGCAGCTTAGAGGGGGGAGGGAACAATGAAAAACTGTTTTTT CASSLEGGGNNEKLFF
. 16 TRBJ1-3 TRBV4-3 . TGCGCCAGCAGCCAAGAAGATTCAGGATCTGGAAACACCATATATTTT CASSQEDSGSGNTIYF
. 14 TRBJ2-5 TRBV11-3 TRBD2 TGTGCCAGCAGCTTCGGGGGGGTCCAAGAGACCCAGTACTTC CASSFGGVQETQYF
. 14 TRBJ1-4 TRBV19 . TGTGCCAGTACCCACGGCGGGGTGGGTGAAAAACTGTTTTTT CASTHGGVGEKLFF
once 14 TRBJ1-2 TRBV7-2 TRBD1 TGTGCCAGCAGCTTAGCCTCAGGGGGCGCAGCGGACACCTTC CASSLASGGAADTF
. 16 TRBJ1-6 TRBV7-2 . TGTGCCAGCAGCTTAGATATCGGGGCGGGGAATTCACCCCTCCACTTT CASSLDIGAGNSPLHF
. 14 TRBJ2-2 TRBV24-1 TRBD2 TGTGCCACCAGTCAGGCGGGAGGCCTCGGGGAGCTGTTTTTT CATSQAGGLGELFF
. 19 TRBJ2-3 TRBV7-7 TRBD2 TGTGCTAGCAGCATCTGGATCCGGACTAGCGGGAGCAAAGCAGATACGCAGTATTTT CASSIWIRTSGSKADTQYF
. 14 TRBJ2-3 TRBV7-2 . TGTGCCAGCAGCCCCGGGGTAGTCACAGATACGCAGTATTTT CASSPGVVTDTQYF
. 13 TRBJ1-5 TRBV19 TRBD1 TGTGCCAGTAGTGGACAGGGCGATCAGCCCCAGCATTTT CASSGQGDQPQHF
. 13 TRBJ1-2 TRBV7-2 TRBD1 TGTGCCAGCAGCATTGGACAGGACCGTGGCTACACCTTC CASSIGQDRGYTF
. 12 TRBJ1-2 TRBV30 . TGTGCCTGGGAGACAGATTGGTATGGCTACACCTTC CAWETDWYGYTF
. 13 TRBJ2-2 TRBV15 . TGTGCCACCACCCCTGGGAGGACCGGGGAGCTGTTTTTT CATTPGRTGELFF
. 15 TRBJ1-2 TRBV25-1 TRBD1 TGTGCCAGCGCCACAAATTCCGGGACAGGATATGGCTACACCTTC CASATNSGTGYGYTF
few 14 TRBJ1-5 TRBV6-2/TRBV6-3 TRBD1 TGTGCCAGCAGTCCAGGGACAGGGGGAAAGCCCCAGCATTTT CASSPGTGGKPQHF
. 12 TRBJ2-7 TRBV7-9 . TGTGCCAGCAGCTTAGACAGGGTTGAGCAGTACTTC CASSLDRVEQYF
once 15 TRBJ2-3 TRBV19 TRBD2 TGTGCCACTAGCGGGAGAGGTGGCGTCACAGATACGCAGTATTTT CATSGRGGVTDTQYF
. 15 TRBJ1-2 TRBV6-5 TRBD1 TGTGCCAGCAGTTACTCGACAGGGGGTAGCTATGGCTACACCTTC CASSYSTGGSYGYTF
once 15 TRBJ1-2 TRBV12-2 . TGTGCAAGTCGCTTGGGGACAGGGGATAACTATGGCTACACCTTC CASRLGTGDNYGYTF
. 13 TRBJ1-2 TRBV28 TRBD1 TGTGCCAGCAGTTTAGGGACAGACTATGGCTACACCTTC CASSLGTDYGYTF
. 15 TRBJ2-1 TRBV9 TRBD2 TGTGCCAGCAACCCCAGCGGGACCTCCTACAATGAGCAGTTCTTC CASNPSGTSYNEQFF
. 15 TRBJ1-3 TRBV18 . TGTGCCAGCTCACCAGTGGCGGGGTCTGGAAACACCATATATTTT CASSPVAGSGNTIYF
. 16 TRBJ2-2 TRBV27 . TGTGCCAGCAGTTGGGCAGGTATGGCGAACACCGGGGAGCTGTTTTTT CASSWAGMANTGELFF
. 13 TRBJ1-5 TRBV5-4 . TGTGCCAGCACCCGCGACCGAGCAGGGCCCCAGCATTTT CASTRDRAGPQHF
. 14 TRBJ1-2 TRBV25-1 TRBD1 TGTGCCAGCAGGACCGGGACAGTATTTTCTGGCTACACCTTC CASRTGTVFSGYTF
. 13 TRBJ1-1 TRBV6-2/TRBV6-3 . TGTGCCAGCAGCCGGCCTTTTAGCAGTGAAGCTTTCTTT CASSRPFSSEAFF
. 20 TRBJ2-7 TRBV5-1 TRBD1 TGCGCCAGCAGCCCTACTCCGGGACAGAATTTAGAGCTTTTTAGCTACGAGCAGTACTTC CASSPTPGQNLELFSYEQYF
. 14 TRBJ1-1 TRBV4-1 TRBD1 TGCGCCAGCAGCCTCGAGGGGGCGCGGGCTGAAGCTTTCTTT CASSLEGARAEAFF
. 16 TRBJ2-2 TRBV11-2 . TGTGCCAGCAGCCCCGTCCTGGCGGGAAGCACCGGGGAGCTGTTTTTT CASSPVLAGSTGELFF
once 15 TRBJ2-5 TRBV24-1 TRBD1 TGTGCCACCAGTGACTCCGGGACAGGGAAAGAGACCCAGTACTTC CATSDSGTGKETQYF
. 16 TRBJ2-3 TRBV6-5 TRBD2 TGTGCCAGCAGTTTCAGGACTAGCGGGAAGGTAGATACGCAGTATTTT CASSFRTSGKVDTQYF
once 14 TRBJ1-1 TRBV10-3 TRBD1 TGTGCCATCAGTGGGGACAGGGAGAACACTGAAGCTTTCTTT CAISGDRENTEAFF
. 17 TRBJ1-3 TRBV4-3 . TGCGCCAGCAGCCAATACAGCTTTAGGGGCTCTGGAAACACCATATATTTT CASSQYSFRGSGNTIYF
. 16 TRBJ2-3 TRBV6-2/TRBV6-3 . TGTGCCAGCAGTTACTCAATCCCAGGGCCAGGGGATACGCAGTATTTT CASSYSIPGPGDTQYF
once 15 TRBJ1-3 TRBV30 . TGTGCCTGGAGTCCGTCCGGGGGTTCTGGAAACACCATATATTTT CAWSPSGGSGNTIYF
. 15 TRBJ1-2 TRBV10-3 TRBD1 TGTGCCATCAGTGAGTCCGGACAGGCTAGCTATGGCTACACCTTC CAISESGQASYGYTF
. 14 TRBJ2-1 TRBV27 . TGTGCCAGCAGTTTACAGGGGCGGGTAAATGAGCAGTTCTTC CASSLQGRVNEQFF
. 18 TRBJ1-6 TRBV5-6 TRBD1 TGTGCCAGCAGCCTGACCCCTACAGGGGCAGGTGGCAATTCACCCCTCCACTTT CASSLTPTGAGGNSPLHF
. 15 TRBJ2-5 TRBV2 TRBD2 TGTGCCAGCGGGCGAGGGCTAGCGGGGGGTGAGACCCAGTACTTC CASGRGLAGGETQYF
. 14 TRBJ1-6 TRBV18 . TGTGCCAGCTCACCAGGGGGCGATAATTCACCCCTCCACTTT CASSPGGDNSPLHF
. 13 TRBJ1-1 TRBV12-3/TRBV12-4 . TGTGCCAGCAGTTGGAAGGGAGAAACTGAAGCTTTCTTT CASSWKGETEAFF
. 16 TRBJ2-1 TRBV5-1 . TGCGCCAGCAGCTTGGCCGGACTCCACTCCTACAATGAGCAGTTCTTC CASSLAGLHSYNEQFF
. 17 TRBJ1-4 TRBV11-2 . TGTGCCAGCAGAGATACGGGCTACCGGAGGACTAATGAAAAACTGTTTTTT CASRDTGYRRTNEKLFF
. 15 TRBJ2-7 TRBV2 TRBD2 TGTGCCAGCAGTGAAAAGCGGGGGAGCTCCTACGAGCAGTACTTC CASSEKRGSSYEQYF
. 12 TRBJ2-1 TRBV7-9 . TGTGCCAGCAGCTTATCCGACAATGAGCAGTTCTTC CASSLSDNEQFF
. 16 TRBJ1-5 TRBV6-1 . TGTGCCAGCAGTGAAAGGGGGGGCACTAGCAATCAGCCCCAGCATTTT CASSERGGTSNQPQHF
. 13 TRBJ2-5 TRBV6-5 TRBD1 TGTGCCAGCAGCCGACAGGGCGAGGAGACCCAGTACTTC CASSRQGEETQYF
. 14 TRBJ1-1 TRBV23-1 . TGCGCCAGCAGTCTCAGGGATCCCACCACTGAAGCTTTCTTT CASSLRDPTTEAFF